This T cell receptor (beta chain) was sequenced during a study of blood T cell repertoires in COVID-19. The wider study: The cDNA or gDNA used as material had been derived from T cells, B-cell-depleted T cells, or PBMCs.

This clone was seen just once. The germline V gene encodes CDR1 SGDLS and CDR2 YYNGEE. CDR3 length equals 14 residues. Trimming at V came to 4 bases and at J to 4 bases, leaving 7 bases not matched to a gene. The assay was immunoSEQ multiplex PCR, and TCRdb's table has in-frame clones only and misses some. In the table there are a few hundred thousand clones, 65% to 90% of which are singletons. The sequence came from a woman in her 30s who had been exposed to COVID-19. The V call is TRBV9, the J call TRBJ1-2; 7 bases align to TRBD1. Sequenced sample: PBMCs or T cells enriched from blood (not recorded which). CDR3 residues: CASSPRQGGYGYTF. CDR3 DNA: TGTGCCAGCAGCCCCAGACAGGGTGGCTATGGCTACACCTTC.